This TCR beta chain was recovered during a study of neurological immune-mediated disorders. Study-wide findings and caveats: HTLV-1-associated myelopathy ranked highest for TCR clonal expansion and multiple sclerosis lowest, beneath healthy controls.

One entry per CDR3 protein results from TCRdb running MiXCR on the 5' RACE reads. The sample records about 10,000 distinct CDR3 sequences, about 21% being singletons. This clonotype was seen repeatedly, ten times or more. The antigen is unknown. The CDR3 loop spans 15 amino acids. Trimming took 5 bases from V and 2 from J, leaving 17 bases between them. Germline V gene data show CDR1 as SGDLS and CDR2 as YYNGEE. The receptor's source is a woman aged 60-70 years with HTLV-1-associated myelopathy (HAM/TSP). This chain links TRBV9 with TRBJ2-7; D is unclear. The sequenced sample consisted of CD8+ T cells from blood. In nucleotides, the CDR3 is TGTGCCAGCAGTGTTGAATGGACGGATACCTACGAGCAGTACTTC. Translation gives CASSVEWTDTYEQYF. Full variable domain (rest looked up from reference TRBV9 and TRBJ2-7): DSGVTQTPKHLITATGQRVTLRCSPRSGDLSVYWYQQSLDQGLQFLIQYYNGEERAKGNILERFSAQQFPDLHSELNLSSLELGDSALYFCASSVEWTDTYEQYFGPGTRLTVT.